The 12 T cell receptor beta chains listed next were all sequenced from one sample in a study of blood T cell repertoires in COVID-19. Sequenced by immunoSEQ multiplex PCR; TCRdb stores in-frame clones only, minus some. The sample comprises roughly 120,000 clones, about 75% of which are singletons, and approximately 16% rests with the top ten. Specimen: peripheral blood. All receptors come from a woman older than 75 with active or convalescent COVID-19.

The chain joins TRBV28 to TRBJ2-7; the match to TRBD2 covers 8 bases. This CDR3 has 15 amino acids. Germline V gives CDR1 MDHEN, CDR2 SYDVKM. Trimming removed 6 bases from V and 0 bases from J; junction bases left unmatched: 7. CDR3 residues: CASSTTSGASYEQYF. In DNA form, the CDR3 reads TGTGCCAGCAGCACTACTAGCGGAGCCTCCTACGAGCAGTACTTC.

The chain couples TRBV2 to TRBJ1-3, with D possibly being TRBD1 (6 bases). The CDR3 covers 15 residues. CDR1 SNHLY and CDR2 FYNNEI come from the germline V gene. Trimming pared 6 bases from V and 2 bases from J, leaving 14 bases between. CDR3 DNA: TGTGCCAGCAGCCGGACAGCCCTGACTGGAAACACCATATATTTT. Amino acids: CASSRTALTGNTIYF.

The rearrangement joins TRBV28 to TRBJ2-1; TRBD2 matches 14 bases. The ends lost 2 bases at V and 2 bases at J; junction bases unmatched: 2. This CDR3 is 17 amino acids long. Germline V gene sequence: CDR1 MDHEN, CDR2 SYDVKM. CDR3 bases: TGTGCCAGCAGTTTAGGACTAGCGGGAGGAGCCTACAATGAGCAGTTCTTC. This encodes CASSLGLAGGAYNEQFF. Using reference TRBV28 and TRBJ2-1 for the parts outside the CDR3, the full variable domain is DVKVTQSSRYLVKRTGEKVFLECVQDMDHENMFWYRQDPGLGLRLIYFSYDVKMKEKGDIPEGYSVSREKKERFSLILESASTNQTSMYLCASSLGLAGGAYNEQFFGPGTRLTVL.

V usage is TRBV28 and J usage is TRBJ1-2, with D maybe TRBD1 (5 bases). Trimming took 4 bases from V and 7 from J, leaving 19 bases between them. Per germline, CDR1 MDHEN and CDR2 SYDVKM. There are 15 residues in the CDR3. For the CDR3, the DNA is TGTGCCAGCAGTTCCCGAAGGCAGGGAATTGGTGGCTACACCTTC. The encoded protein is CASSSRRQGIGGYTF.

The chain has TRBV7-9 and TRBJ2-1; 11 bases agree with TRBD2. CDR1 and CDR2 (germline): SEHNR, FQNEAQ (reference sequence). With V trimmed by 4 bases and J by 10 bases, 6 bases remained unmatched. The CDR3 is 14 amino acids. This CDR3 reads CASSYRLAGLEQFF. The CDR3 coding sequence is TGTGCCAGCAGCTACCGACTAGCGGGATTAGAGCAGTTCTTC.

The chain uses TRBV27 and TRBJ2-2; D is perhaps TRBD2 (6 bases). Germline-derived CDR1 and CDR2 are MNHEY and SMNVEV (reference sequence). This CDR3 has 12 residues. The ends were cut back, 9 bases at V and 7 bases at J, with 12 bases in the middle. The CDR3 DNA reads as TGTGCCAGTCGCGTCGGGGGCGGGGAGCTGTTTTTT. This gives the protein CASRVGGGELFF.

The rearrangement joins TRBV18 to TRBJ2-5; the match to TRBD1 covers 9 bases. The V segment lost 3 bases and the J segment 5 bases; nucleotides outside the gene matches: 7. The CDR3 contains 15 residues. From germline, CDR1 is KGHSH and CDR2 LQKENI. CDR3 in amino acids: CASSPQRTGVETQYF. Written as DNA, the CDR3 is TGTGCCAGCTCACCTCAACGGACAGGGGTGGAGACCCAGTACTTC.

This sequence joins TRBV15 and TRBJ1-4, with D maybe TRBD1 (5 bases). The germline V gene has CDR1 LNHNV and CDR2 YYDKDF (reference sequence). Trimming took off 1 base at V and 8 bases at J, with 17 bases between the two ends. The CDR3 is 16 residues long. Here the CDR3 reads CATSRAVIQVPEKLFF. CDR3 DNA sequence: TGTGCCACCAGCAGAGCGGTAATACAGGTTCCGGAAAAACTGTTTTTT.

J is TRBJ2-7 and V is TRBV7-9; tentatively, D is TRBD2 (7 bases). This CDR3 is 15 amino acids long. Looked up from germline, CDR1 is SEHNR and CDR2 is FQNEAQ (reference sequence). Trimming took 5 bases from V and 2 from J, leaving 16 bases between them. This CDR3 reads CASSGRGRVTYEQYF. CDR3 bases: TGTGCCAGCAGCGGGCGGGGGCGCGTCACCTACGAGCAGTACTTC.

The V gene is TRBV4-1, the J gene TRBJ2-1; 8 positions match TRBD2. CDR3 length: 16 residues. CDR1 and CDR2 (germline): MGHRA, YSYEKL. The junction had 8 bases not matched to a gene; V was cut back by 4 bases and J by 3 bases. The CDR3 DNA sequence: TGCGCCAGCAGCCCAAAGACTAGCGCTATCTACAATGAGCAGTTCTTC. It translates to CASSPKTSAIYNEQFF.

The V gene is TRBV7-2, the J gene TRBJ2-5; 8 positions match TRBD1. Germline CDR1 SGHTA, CDR2 FQGNSA. J lost 4 bases, V lost 5 bases, and 9 bases had no gene match. This CDR3 is 15 amino acids long. The CDR3: CASSLWTGFRETQYF. The CDR3 coding sequence is TGTGCCAGCAGCCTCTGGACAGGGTTCAGAGAGACCCAGTACTTC. The complete variable domain, with remaining parts taken from reference TRBV7-2 and TRBJ2-5, reads GAGVSQSPSNKVTEKGKDVELRCDPISGHTALYWYRQSLGQGLEFLIYFQGNSAPDKSGLPSDRFSAERTGGSVSTLTIQRTQQEDSAVYLCASSLWTGFRETQYFGPGTRLLVL.

The chain joins TRBV11-2 to TRBJ2-4, with 8 bases that match TRBD1. This CDR3 is 16 amino acids long. With 1 base clipped from V and 2 bases from J, the junction kept 4 bases outside the gene matches. The germline gives CDR1 SGHAT, CDR2 FQNNGV. CDR3 DNA: TGTGCCAGCAGCTTAGCAGGGGGCGCACCCAAAAACATTCAGTACTTC. This gives the protein CASSLAGGAPKNIQYF.